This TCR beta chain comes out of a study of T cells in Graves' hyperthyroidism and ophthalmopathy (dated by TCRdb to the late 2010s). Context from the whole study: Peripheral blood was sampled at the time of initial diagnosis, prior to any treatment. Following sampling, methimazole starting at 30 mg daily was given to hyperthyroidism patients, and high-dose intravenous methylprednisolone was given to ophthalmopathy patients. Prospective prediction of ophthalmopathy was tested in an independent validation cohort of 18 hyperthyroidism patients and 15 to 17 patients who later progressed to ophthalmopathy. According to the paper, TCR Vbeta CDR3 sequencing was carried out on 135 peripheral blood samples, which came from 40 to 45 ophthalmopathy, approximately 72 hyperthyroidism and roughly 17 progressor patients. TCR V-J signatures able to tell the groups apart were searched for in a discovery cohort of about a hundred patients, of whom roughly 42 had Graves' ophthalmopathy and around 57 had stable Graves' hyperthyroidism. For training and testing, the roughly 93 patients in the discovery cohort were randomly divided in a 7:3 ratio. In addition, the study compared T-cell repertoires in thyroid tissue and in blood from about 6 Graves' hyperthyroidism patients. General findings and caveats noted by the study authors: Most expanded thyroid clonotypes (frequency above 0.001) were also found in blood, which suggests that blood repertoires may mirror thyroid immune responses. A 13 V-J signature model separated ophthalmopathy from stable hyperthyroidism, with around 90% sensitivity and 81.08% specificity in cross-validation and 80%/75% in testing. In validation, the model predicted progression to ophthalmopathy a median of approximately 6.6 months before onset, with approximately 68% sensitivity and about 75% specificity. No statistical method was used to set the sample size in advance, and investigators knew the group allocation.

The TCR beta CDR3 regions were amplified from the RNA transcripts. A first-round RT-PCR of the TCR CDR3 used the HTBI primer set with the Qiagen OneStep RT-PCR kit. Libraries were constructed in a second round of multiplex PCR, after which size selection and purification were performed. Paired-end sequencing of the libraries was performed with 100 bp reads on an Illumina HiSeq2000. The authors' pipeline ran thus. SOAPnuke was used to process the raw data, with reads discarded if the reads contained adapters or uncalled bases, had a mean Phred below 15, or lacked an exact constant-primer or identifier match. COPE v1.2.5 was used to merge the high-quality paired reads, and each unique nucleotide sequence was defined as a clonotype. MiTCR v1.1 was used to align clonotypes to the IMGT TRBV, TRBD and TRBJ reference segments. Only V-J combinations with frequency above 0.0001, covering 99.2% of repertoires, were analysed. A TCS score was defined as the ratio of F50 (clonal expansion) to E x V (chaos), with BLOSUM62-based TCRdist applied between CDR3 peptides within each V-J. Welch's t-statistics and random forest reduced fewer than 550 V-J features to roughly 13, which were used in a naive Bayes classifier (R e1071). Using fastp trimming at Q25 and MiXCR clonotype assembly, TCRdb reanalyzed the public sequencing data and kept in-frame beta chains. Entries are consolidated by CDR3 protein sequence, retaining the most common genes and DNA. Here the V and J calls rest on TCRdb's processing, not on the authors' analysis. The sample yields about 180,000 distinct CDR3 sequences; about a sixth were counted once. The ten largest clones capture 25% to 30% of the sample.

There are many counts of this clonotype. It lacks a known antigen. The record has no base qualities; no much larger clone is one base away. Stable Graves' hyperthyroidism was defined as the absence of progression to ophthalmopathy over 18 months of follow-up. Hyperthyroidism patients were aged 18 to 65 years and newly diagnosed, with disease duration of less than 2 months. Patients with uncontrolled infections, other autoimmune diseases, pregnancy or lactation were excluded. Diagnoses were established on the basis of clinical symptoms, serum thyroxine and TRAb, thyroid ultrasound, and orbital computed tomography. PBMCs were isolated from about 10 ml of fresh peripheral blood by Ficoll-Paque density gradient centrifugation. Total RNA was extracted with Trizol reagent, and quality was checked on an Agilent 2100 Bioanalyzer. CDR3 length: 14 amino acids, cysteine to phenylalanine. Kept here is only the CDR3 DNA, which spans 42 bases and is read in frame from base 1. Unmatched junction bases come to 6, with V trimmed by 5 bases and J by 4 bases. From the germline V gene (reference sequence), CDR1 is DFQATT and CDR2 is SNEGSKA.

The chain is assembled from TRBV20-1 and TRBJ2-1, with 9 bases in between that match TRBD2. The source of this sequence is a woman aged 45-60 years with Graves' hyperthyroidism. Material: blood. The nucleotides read TGCAGTGCTCCCAACCTAGCGGGGTACAATGAGCAGTTCTTC. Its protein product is CSAPNLAGYNEQFF.